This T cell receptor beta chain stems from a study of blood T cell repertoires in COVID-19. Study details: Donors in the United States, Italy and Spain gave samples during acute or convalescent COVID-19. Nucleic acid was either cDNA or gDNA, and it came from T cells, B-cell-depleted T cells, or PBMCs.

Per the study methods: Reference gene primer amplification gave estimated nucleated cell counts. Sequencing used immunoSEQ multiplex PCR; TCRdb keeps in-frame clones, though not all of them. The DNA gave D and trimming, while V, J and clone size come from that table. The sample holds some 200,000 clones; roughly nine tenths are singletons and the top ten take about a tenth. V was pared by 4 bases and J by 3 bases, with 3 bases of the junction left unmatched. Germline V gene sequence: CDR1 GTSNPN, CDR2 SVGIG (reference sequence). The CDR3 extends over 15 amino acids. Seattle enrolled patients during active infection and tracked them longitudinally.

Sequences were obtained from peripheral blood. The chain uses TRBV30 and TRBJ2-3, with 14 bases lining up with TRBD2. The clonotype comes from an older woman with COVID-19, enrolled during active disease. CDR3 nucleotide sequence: TGTGCCTGGACCGGGACTAGCGGGAGAACAGATACGCAGTATTTT. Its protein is CAWTGTSGRTDTQYF.